The source of this T cell receptor beta chain is a study of graft-versus-host responses after intestinal transplantation. This CDR3 is built from 16 residues. Germline assignment: CDR1 SGHRS and CDR2 YFSETQ. V was clipped by 1 base and J by 1 base; unmatched bases: 8. This clone appeared once. Its antigen is unknown. Measured with immunoSEQ multiplex PCR; TCRdb has only the in-frame clones, and not every one. Of tens of thousands of clones in the sample, 85% to 95% were seen once. The TCR comes from a human donor who was the organ donor for an intestinal transplant. Source: unstimulated CD4+ T cells sorted from spleen or lymph node cells, taken before transplant. J is TRBJ2-7 and V is TRBV5-1; TRBD2 agrees at 7 bases. CDR3 region: CASSLRYPSGSYEQYF. CDR3 sequence (DNA): TGCGCCAGCAGCTTGCGTTACCCTAGCGGTTCCTACGAGCAGTACTTC.